This TCR beta chain originates from a study of blood T cell repertoires in COVID-19. TCRdb's table, derived via immunoSEQ multiplex PCR, lists solely in-frame clones and lacks some. Of roughly 350,000 clones listed, around nine tenths were seen once; the top ten hold about 3.5%. Deletions cut 4 bases from V and 1 base from J, with 12 bases between. Germline V CDR1 and CDR2: SGDLS, YYNGEE. This CDR3 is built from 15 residues. Sequencing used peripheral blood. This TCR was recovered from a woman aged 18-29 years who had recovered from COVID-19. The chain employs TRBV9 and TRBJ2-1; a weak D match, TRBD2 (6 bases). CDR3 loop: CASSPRETSYNEQFF. The CDR3 DNA is TGTGCCAGCAGCCCACGGGAGACGTCCTACAATGAGCAGTTCTTC.